The sequence of this T cell receptor beta chain was determined in a study of blood T cell repertoires in COVID-19. Looking at the study overall: Samples representing acute and convalescent COVID-19 were sourced from the United States, Italy and Spain.

Trimming at V came to 5 bases and at J to 0 bases, leaving 2 bases not matched to a gene. This CDR3 spans 14 amino acids. Germline V gene sequence: CDR1 SGHRS, CDR2 YFSETQ. Participants had their cohort set by participant-reported clinical history. Two negative PCRs, clearance, or symptom resolution were required of recovered Cohort 3 donors. This clone was counted a single time. Per the authors' pipeline: For nucleated cells, counts were estimated from reference gene primer amplification. Sequencing was performed with immunoSEQ multiplex PCR; in TCRdb, only in-frame clones are kept and a portion is missing. The V and J calls and clone size are taken from that table; D and trimming were inferred from the DNA. The sample carries around 260,000 clones, roughly 88% recorded once.

The receptor was isolated from a woman aged 30 to 39 who had recovered from COVID-19. This chain uses TRBV5-1 with TRBJ2-1; 7 nucleotides align to TRBD1. Input material: PBMCs or T cells enriched from blood (not recorded which). CDR3 sequence reads: CASSGTASYNEQFF. The CDR3 nucleotides read TGCGCCAGCAGTGGGACAGCCTCCTACAATGAGCAGTTCTTC.